This is a list of T cell receptor beta chains from one sample in a study of OX40 agonist ivuxolimab in advanced cancers. Profiling relied on immunoSEQ multiplex PCR, and the TCRdb table lists in-frame clones only, not all of them. The sample consists of tens of thousands of clones, around 80% of them appearing once. The sample consisted of CD4+ or CD8+ T cells sorted from blood, taken in a trial of the OX40 agonist ivuxolimab. The receptors come from an adult with an advanced solid tumor such as melanoma, head and neck, liver or kidney cancer. CDR3s include the opening cysteine and the closing phenylalanine or tryptophan. D genes are given only for firm matches. Clone size is not always given. Where it is, it says once, few, many or a class for expanded clones.

j_gene | v_gene | abundance | d_gene | CDR3aa | CDR3nt
TRBJ2-5 | TRBV5-6 | . | TRBD2 | CASSFSVGGWETQYF | TGTGCCAGCAGCTTTTCAGTCGGGGGGTGGGAGACCCAGTACTTC
TRBJ2-6 | TRBV7-8 | few | . | CASSTPTLRVTGANVLTF | TGTGCCAGCAGCACCCCCACCCTCCGGGTCACTGGGGCCAACGTCCTGACTTTC
TRBJ1-2 | TRBV6-1 | . | . | CASSVRGVNYGYTF | TGTGCCAGCAGTGTACGAGGGGTTAACTATGGCTACACCTTC
TRBJ2-3 | TRBV15 | . | . | CATSRGKPTSGTDTQYF | TGTGCCACCAGCAGAGGGAAACCCACCAGTGGCACAGATACGCAGTATTTT
TRBJ2-2 | TRBV2 | . | . | CASSETRIGELFF | TGTGCCAGCAGTGAAACCCGTATCGGGGAGCTGTTTTTT
TRBJ2-1 | TRBV5-8 | . | TRBD2 | CASSFRLADRLAYNEQFF | TGTGCCAGCAGCTTTAGACTAGCGGATCGTTTAGCCTACAATGAGCAGTTCTTC
TRBJ1-1 | TRBV6-5 | . | . | CASSYRGDTEAFF | TGTGCCAGCAGTTACAGGGGCGACACTGAAGCTTTCTTT
TRBJ2-1 | TRBV6-4 | . | TRBD2 | CASSDSFSGGQFF | TGTGCCAGCAGTGACTCTTTCAGCGGGGGGCAGTTCTTC
TRBJ1-1 | TRBV19 | . | . | CASTISDWGTMNTEAFF | TGTGCCAGTACCATATCCGATTGGGGAACCATGAACACTGAAGCTTTCTTT
TRBJ1-1 | TRBV7-9 | . | . | CASSLAGTVNTEAFF | TGTGCCAGCAGCTTAGCCGGGACGGTGAACACTGAAGCTTTCTTT
TRBJ2-7 | TRBV7-9 | few | . | CASSTGVKGEQYF | TGTGCCAGCAGCACCGGCGTGAAGGGGGAGCAGTACTTC
TRBJ2-5 | TRBV6-1 | . | . | CASETSRGTKETQYF | TGTGCCAGCGAGACTTCCAGGGGTACCAAAGAGACCCAGTACTTC
TRBJ2-2 | TRBV9 | . | . | CASSVAGWVLNTGELFF | TGTGCCAGCAGCGTAGCAGGGTGGGTTCTGAACACCGGGGAGCTGTTTTTT
TRBJ2-2 | TRBV27 | once | . | CASSLPYTGELFF | TGTGCCAGCAGTTTACCCTACACCGGGGAGCTGTTTTTT
TRBJ1-5 | TRBV19 | few | . | CASSITWDTTRQPQHF | TGTGCCAGTAGTATTACTTGGGACACCACTCGTCAGCCCCAGCATTTT
TRBJ2-4 | TRBV7-3 | . | . | CASSSSASIANIQYF | TGTGCCAGCAGCTCCTCCGCTAGCATCGCAAACATTCAGTACTTC
TRBJ1-1 | TRBV5-1 | . | . | CASSLGADEAFF | TGCGCCAGCAGCTTGGGGGCAGATGAAGCTTTCTTT
TRBJ2-5 | TRBV6-1 | . | TRBD2 | CASAAGGKETQYF | TGTGCCAGCGCCGCGGGGGGGAAAGAGACCCAGTACTTC
TRBJ1-2 | TRBV5-5 | . | . | CASSLMGGGGYGYTF | TGTGCCAGCAGCTTGATGGGGGGCGGCGGCTATGGCTACACCTTC
TRBJ2-3 | TRBV6-6 | . | . | CASSYSGHPRNTQYF | TGTGCCAGCAGTTACTCGGGGCATCCTAGAAATACGCAGTATTTT
TRBJ2-1 | TRBV7-9 | . | TRBD2 | CASSALGTTYNEQFF | TGTGCCAGCAGCGCTCTTGGGACTACCTACAATGAGCAGTTCTTC
TRBJ1-5 | TRBV4-1 | . | . | CASSQGLAKNQPQHF | TGCGCCAGCAGCCAGGGGCTGGCGAAGAATCAGCCCCAGCATTTT
TRBJ2-5 | TRBV28 | once | . | CASSLNTGRETQYF | TGTGCCAGCAGTTTAAATACAGGGCGGGAGACCCAGTACTTC
TRBJ1-1 | TRBV7-2 | . | . | CASSLAGMNTEAFF | TGTGCCAGCAGCTTAGCCGGGATGAACACTGAAGCTTTCTTT
TRBJ2-7 | TRBV10-3 | . | TRBD1 | CAINQRGLADGTEQYF | TGTGCCATCAACCAGAGGGGGCTAGCAGACGGTACCGAGCAGTACTTC
TRBJ1-5 | TRBV5-5 | many | . | CASSFVGDSNQPQHF | TGTGCCAGCAGCTTTGTAGGGGACAGCAATCAGCCCCAGCATTTT
TRBJ1-2 | TRBV5-8 | . | TRBD1 | CASSSDRGRILDYGYTF | TGTGCCAGCAGCTCCGACAGGGGGCGTATATTGGACTATGGCTACACCTTC
TRBJ2-5 | TRBV13 | once | TRBD2 | CASSSSSWGTSGTGTQYF | TGTGCCAGCAGCTCATCCTCCTGGGGGACTAGCGGGACCGGGACCCAGTACTTC
TRBJ1-2 | TRBV5-6 | few | . | CASSLAQGPYGYTF | TGTGCCAGCAGCTTGGCCCAGGGCCCCTATGGCTACACCTTC
TRBJ2-7 | TRBV19 | once | . | CASSNPWRAYEQYF | TGTGCCAGTAGTAACCCGTGGAGGGCTTACGAGCAGTACTTC
TRBJ2-7 | TRBV2 | once | . | CASSWEGLGGGYEQYF | TGTGCCAGCAGCTGGGAGGGACTGGGGGGCGGTTACGAGCAGTACTTC
TRBJ2-5 | TRBV7-9 | . | . | CASSLFNQETQYF | TGTGCCAGCAGCTTGTTCAACCAAGAGACCCAGTACTTC